Reported below is one T cell receptor (beta chain). Its antigen is undetermined. This sample was taken from a study of post-analysis software for immune sequencing data. Regarding the study as a whole: With F measure, samples from one preparation batch clustered together strongly. There was significantly lower normalized Chao1 diversity in multiple sclerosis patients than in controls. Five or six TRBV segments appeared more often in patients than in controls, and TRBV5-6, TRBV5-1 and TRBV20-1 were among these.

CDR1 and CDR2 (germline): SNHLY, FYNNEI. The ends lost 5 bases at V and 1 base at J; junction bases unmatched: 7. The CDR3 is 18 residues long. The TCR beta cDNA libraries carried unique molecular identifiers. cDNA molecules numbering 450,000 to 650,000 came from approximately 0.91 to 9.4 million T cells. TCRdb re-called the PCR reads with MiXCR, one entry per CDR3 protein. The sample holds about 680,000 distinct CDR3 sequences; approximately 59% are singletons and the top ten take about 11%. Sequenced sample: blood. This sequence was found in a girl aged 2 to 10 with multiple sclerosis. J is TRBJ2-3 and V is TRBV2; TRBD2 matches at 15 bases. CDR3 sequence reads: CASSPGLAGGRGTDTQYF. CDR3 DNA: TGTGCCAGCAGTCCGGGACTAGCGGGGGGAAGGGGCACAGATACGCAGTATTTT. Variable domain in full (rest from reference TRBV2 and TRBJ2-3): EPEVTQTPSHQVTQMGQEVILRCVPISNHLYFYWYRQILGQKVEFLVSFYNNEISEKSEIFDDQFSVERPDGSNFTLKIRSTKLEDSAMYFCASSPGLAGGRGTDTQYFGPGTRLTVL.